This T cell receptor delta chain was sequenced during a study of gammadelta T cells in human blood. The CDR3 is 20 residues long. V was clipped by 0 bases and J by 0 bases; unmatched bases: 10. Germline values: CDR1 GEAIGNYY, CDR2 EKD. TCRdb re-called clones from the RT-PCR reads using CATT. The sample comprises about 1,300 delta-chain clones, approximately 28% of which are singletons, and 8.7% rests with the top ten. The specimen sequenced was non-Vgamma9Vdelta2 gamma-delta T cells from fetal blood. This TCR derives from a human fetus. The chain joins TRDV2 to TRDJ3, with 7 bases aligning to TRDD3. CDR3 sequence (DNA): TGTGCCTGTGACACCGGGGGATTGGGTCGAAGCTCCTGGGACACCCGACAGATGTTTTTC. Amino acid sequence: CACDTGGLGRSSWDTRQMFF.